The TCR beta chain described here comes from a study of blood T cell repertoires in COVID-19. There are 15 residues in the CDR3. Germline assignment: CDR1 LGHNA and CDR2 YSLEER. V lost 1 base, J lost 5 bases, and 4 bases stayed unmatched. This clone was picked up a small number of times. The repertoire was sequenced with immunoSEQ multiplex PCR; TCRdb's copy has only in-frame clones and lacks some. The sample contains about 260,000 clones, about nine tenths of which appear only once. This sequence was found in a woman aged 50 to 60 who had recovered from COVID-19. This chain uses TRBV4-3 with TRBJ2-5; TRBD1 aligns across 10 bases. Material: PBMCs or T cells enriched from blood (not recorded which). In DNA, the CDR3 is TGCGCCAGCAGCCAAGGACAGGGGGCTGGGGAGACCCAGTACTTC. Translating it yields CASSQGQGAGETQYF.